This TCR beta chain was recovered during a study of T-cell memory formation after mild COVID-19. TCRdb reanalysed the 5' RACE reads using MiXCR and keeps one entry per CDR3 protein. The sample gives under 300,000 distinct CDR3 sequences, about 17% of which show up once; around 3.4% is in the top ten. Only a few counts were recorded for this clonotype. Sequencing input: PBMCs or a T cell subset sorted from them (not recorded which). This TCR derives from a man aged 18 to 29 who had mild COVID-19 (a few samples of this study predate the infection). Cell type and time point are not known.

CDR3 in amino acids: CASSLQGLAKNIQYF. CDR3 nucleotide sequence: TGTGCCAGCAGCCTGCAGGGGCTAGCCAAAAACATTCAGTACTTC. The gene calls are TRBV7-2 and TRBJ2-4, with D tentatively TRBD1 (6 bases). Trimming took off 5 bases at V and 0 bases at J, with 11 bases between the two ends. The CDR3 loop spans 15 amino acids. Looked up from germline, CDR1 is SGHTA and CDR2 is FQGNSA.